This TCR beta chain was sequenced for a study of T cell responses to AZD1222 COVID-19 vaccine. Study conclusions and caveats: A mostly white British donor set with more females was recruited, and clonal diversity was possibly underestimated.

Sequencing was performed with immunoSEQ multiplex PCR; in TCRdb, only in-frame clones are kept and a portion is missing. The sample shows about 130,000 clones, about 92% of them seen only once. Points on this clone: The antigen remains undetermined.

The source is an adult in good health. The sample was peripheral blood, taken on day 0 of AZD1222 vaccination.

CDR3 region: CASSLGDGEMNTEAFF. As DNA, the CDR3 is TGTGCCAGCAGCTTAGGGGACGGGGAAATGAACACTGAAGCTTTCTTT. The rearrangement links TRBV11-2 to TRBJ1-1, with D tentatively TRBD1 (5 bases). Looked up from germline, CDR1 is SGHAT and CDR2 is FQNNGV. This CDR3 is 16 amino acids long. V was pared by 1 base and J by 0 bases, with 12 bases between.